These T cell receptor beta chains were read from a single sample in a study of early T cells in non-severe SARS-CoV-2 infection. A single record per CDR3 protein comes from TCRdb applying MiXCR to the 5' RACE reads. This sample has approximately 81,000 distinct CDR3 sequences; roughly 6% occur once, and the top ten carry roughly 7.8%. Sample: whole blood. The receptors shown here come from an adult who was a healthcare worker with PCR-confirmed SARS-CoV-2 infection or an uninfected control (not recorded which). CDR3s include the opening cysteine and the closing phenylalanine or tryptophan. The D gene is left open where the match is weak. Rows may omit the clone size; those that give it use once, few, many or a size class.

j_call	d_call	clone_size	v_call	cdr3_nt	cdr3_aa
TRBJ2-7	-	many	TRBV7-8	TGTGCCAGCAGCTTAGGGCCCAGGTCCAGCTCCTACGAGCAGTACTTC	CASSLGPRSSSYEQYF
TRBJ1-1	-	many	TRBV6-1	TGTGCCAGCACCTACTCTGCGGGTCCTGAAGCTTTCTTT	CASTYSAGPEAFF
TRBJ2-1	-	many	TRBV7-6	TGTGCCACCGGGGTCGTGGCACAAGGTAATGAGCAGTTCTTC	CATGVVAQGNEQFF
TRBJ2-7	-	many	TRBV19	TGTGCCAGTAGTATGGAGACAGGTTCCTACGAGCAGTACTTC	CASSMETGSYEQYF
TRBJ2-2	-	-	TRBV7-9	TGTGCCAGCACCGCCTGGCGCTTCACCGGGGAGCTGTTTTTT	CASTAWRFTGELFF
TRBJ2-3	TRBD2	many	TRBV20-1	TGCAGTGCACCCGGGACACCGGGACTAGCGGGAGGCGGTGATACGCAGTATTTT	CSAPGTPGLAGGGDTQYF
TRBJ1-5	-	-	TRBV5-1	TGCGCCAGCAGCCTAGTTCAGCCCCAGCATTTT	CASSLVQPQHF
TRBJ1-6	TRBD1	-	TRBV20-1	TGCAGTGCTAGAGATCAATGGACAGGGGATAATTCACCCCTCCACTTT	CSARDQWTGDNSPLHF
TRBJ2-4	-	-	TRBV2	TGTGCCAGCATGATGAGAGGCCCACGGTCGGCCAAAAACATTCAGTACTTC	CASMMRGPRSAKNIQYF
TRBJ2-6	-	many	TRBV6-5	TGTGCCAGCAGTTATGACTCTGGGGCCAACGTCCTGACTTTC	CASSYDSGANVLTF
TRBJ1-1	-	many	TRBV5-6	TGTGCCAGCAGCTTTCGACGGATGAACACTGAAGCTTTCTTT	CASSFRRMNTEAFF
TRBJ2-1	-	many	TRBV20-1	TGCAGTGCTAGCTCAGACTACAATGAGCAGTTCTTC	CSASSDYNEQFF
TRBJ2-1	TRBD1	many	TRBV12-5	TGTGCTAGTGGTTCAACAGGGGCGCTAAGCTTCTTC	CASGSTGALSFF
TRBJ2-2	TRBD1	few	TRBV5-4	TGTGCCAGCAGCAAACGGGACAGGGGGCCCGGGGAGCTGTTTTTT	CASSKRDRGPGELFF
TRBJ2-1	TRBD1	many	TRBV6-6	TGTGCCAGCAGTACTCCGGGACAGGGGTTCGTCAATGAGCAGTTCTTC	CASSTPGQGFVNEQFF
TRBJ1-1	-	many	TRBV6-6	TGTGCCAGCAGTAAACTCCAGAACACTGAAGCTTTCTTT	CASSKLQNTEAFF
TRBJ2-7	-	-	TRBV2	TGTGCCAGCAGTGCTTTGTTCGGGACACCCTACGAGCAGTACTTC	CASSALFGTPYEQYF
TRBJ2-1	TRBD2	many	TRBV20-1	TGCAGTGCTATCGGGACTAGCAGACCCGAGCAGTTCTTC	CSAIGTSRPEQFF
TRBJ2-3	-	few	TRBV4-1	TGCGCCAGCAGCCAAGCGACGGGATACACAGATACGCAGTATTTT	CASSQATGYTDTQYF
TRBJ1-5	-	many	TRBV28	TGTGCCAGCAGTTTATCAGGGATCAATCAGCCCCAGCATTTT	CASSLSGINQPQHF
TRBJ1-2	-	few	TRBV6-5	TGTGCCAGCACCGATGACAGGCTATACGGCTACACCTTC	CASTDDRLYGYTF
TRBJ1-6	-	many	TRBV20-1	TGCAGTGCTAGAGGACAGGAGAGTAAAAGTTCACCCCTCCACTTT	CSARGQESKSSPLHF
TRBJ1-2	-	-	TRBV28	TGTGCCAGCAGACCCCTTCGCCTCGCCAACTATGGCTACACCTTC	CASRPLRLANYGYTF
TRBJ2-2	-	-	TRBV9	TGTGCCAGCAGCGTAGTTGGAGGTGGGACCGGGGAGCTGTTTTTT	CASSVVGGGTGELFF
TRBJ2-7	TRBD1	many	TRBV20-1	TGCAGTGCCCAACAGGGGGTTGGCGACGAGCAGTACTTC	CSAQQGVGDEQYF
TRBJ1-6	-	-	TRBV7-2	TGTGCCAGCAGCTTAGACCGTTCCTATAATTCACCCCTCCACTTT	CASSLDRSYNSPLHF
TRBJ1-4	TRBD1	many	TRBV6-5	TGTGCCAGCAGTTACGGAACAGGGGGGAATGAAAAACTGTTTTTT	CASSYGTGGNEKLFF
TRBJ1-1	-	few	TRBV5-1	TGCGCCAGCAGTCTAACAGGGAACACTGAAGCTTTCTTT	CASSLTGNTEAFF
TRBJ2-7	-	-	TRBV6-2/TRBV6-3	TGTGCCAGCAGTTACCCCCCGGGCCGCGTCGAGCAGTACTTC	CASSYPPGRVEQYF
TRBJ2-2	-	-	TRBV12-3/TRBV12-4	TGTGCCAGCAGTCCCAGGGTGGGGACCGGGGAGCTGTTTTTT	CASSPRVGTGELFF
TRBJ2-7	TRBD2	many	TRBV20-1	TGCAGTGCCACGCAAGGTGGCGGGAGTTCCTACGAGCAGTACTTC	CSATQGGGSSYEQYF
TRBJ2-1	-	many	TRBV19	TGTGCCAGTAGTATAGGTAGCTACAATGAGCAGTTCTTC	CASSIGSYNEQFF
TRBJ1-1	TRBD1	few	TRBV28	TGTGCCAGCAGTTTAACAGGGGTAAACACTGAAGCTTTCTTT	CASSLTGVNTEAFF
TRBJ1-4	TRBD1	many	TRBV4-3	TGCGCCAGCAGCCAAGATGCGTCGCGGACAGGGGGCTCGAAACTGTTTTTT	CASSQDASRTGGSKLFF
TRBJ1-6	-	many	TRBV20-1	TGCAGTGCTAGAGATCCCGACAGGTTACATTCACCCCTCCACTTT	CSARDPDRLHSPLHF
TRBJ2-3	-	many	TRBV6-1	TGTGCCAGCAGTGACATGGGACTGATTAGCACAGATACGCAGTATTTT	CASSDMGLISTDTQYF
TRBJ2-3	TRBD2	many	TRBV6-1	TGTGCCAGCATCCCGGGACTAGCGGGGGCAGATACGCAGTATTTT	CASIPGLAGADTQYF
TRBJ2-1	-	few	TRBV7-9	TGTGCCAGCAGCTTCGACCCAAAGAATGAGCAGTTCTTC	CASSFDPKNEQFF
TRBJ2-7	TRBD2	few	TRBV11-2	TGTGCCAGCAGCGTCTTAGCGGGACACACCTACGAGCAGTACTTC	CASSVLAGHTYEQYF
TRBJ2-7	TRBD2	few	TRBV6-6	TGTGCCAGCCGGACTAGCGGGAGTTCGAACGAGCAGTACTTC	CASRTSGSSNEQYF
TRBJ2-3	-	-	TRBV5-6	TGTGCCAGCAGCTTGACAGGGATAGATACGCAGTATTTT	CASSLTGIDTQYF
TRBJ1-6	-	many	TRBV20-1	TGCAGTGCCAATCAGGGTTCGGATTCACCCCTCCACTTT	CSANQGSDSPLHF
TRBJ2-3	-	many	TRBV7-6	TGTGCCAGCAGTCCTTTCGATGGGGGGGCCACAGATACGCAGTATTTT	CASSPFDGGATDTQYF
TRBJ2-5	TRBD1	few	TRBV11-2	TGTGCCAGCAGCTCGACAGGGAGCCCTAGGGAGACCCAGTACTTC	CASSSTGSPRETQYF
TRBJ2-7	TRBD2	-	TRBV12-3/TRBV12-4	TGTGCCAGCAGTTTGGGGGGGGGCGAGCAGTACTTC	CASSLGGGEQYF